The clone carrying this T cell receptor beta chain was found a few times. Here immunoSEQ multiplex PCR was the method, and the copy in TCRdb shows in-frame clones only, minus some. The table has roughly 2.2 million clones, approximately 93% seen once. These data originate in a study of shared clonotypes between healthy human individuals. The CDR3 consists of 16 residues. V was pared by 0 bases and J by 6 bases, with 9 bases of the junction left unmatched. Germline V gene lookup returns CDR1 KGHSH and CDR2 LQKENI. This chain uses TRBV18 with TRBJ2-5; 8 bases line up with TRBD1. Specimen: naive CD4+ T cells from PBMCs. The sample's subset: CD45RA+ positively selected. The source is a young man in good health. Some clones in this sample may be carry-over from other donors' samples. The CDR3 protein is CASSPPVQGARKTQYF. DNA of the CDR3: TGTGCCAGCTCACCACCGGTCCAGGGGGCGAGGAAGACCCAGTACTTC.